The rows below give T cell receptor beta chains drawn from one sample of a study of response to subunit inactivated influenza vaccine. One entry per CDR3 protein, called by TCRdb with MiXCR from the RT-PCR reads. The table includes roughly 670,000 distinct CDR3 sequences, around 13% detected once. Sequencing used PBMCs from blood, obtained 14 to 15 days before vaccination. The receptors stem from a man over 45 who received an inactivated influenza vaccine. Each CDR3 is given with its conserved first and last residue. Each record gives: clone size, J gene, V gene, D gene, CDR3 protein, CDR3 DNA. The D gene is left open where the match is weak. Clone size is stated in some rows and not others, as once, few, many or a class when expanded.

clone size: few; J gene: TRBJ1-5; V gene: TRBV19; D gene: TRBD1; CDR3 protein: CASRRDRGRTTSNQPQHF; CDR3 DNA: TGTGCCAGTAGGAGGGACAGGGGGCGAACTACAAGCAATCAGCCCCAGCATTTT
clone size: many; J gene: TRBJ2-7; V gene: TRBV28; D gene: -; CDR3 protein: CASSLVDRHSYEQYF; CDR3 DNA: TGTGCCAGCAGTTTAGTTGACAGGCACTCCTACGAGCAGTACTTC
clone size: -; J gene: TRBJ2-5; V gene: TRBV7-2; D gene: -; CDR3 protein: CASSPQDGQETQYF; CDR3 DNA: TGTGCCAGCAGCCCCCAGGACGGCCAAGAGACCCAGTACTTC
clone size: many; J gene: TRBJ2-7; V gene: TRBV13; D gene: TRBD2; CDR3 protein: CASSFRSNGGRDSYEQYF; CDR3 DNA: TGTGCCAGCAGCTTCAGGAGCAACGGCGGGAGGGACTCCTACGAGCAGTACTTC
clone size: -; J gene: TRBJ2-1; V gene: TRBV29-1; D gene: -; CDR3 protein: CSALDSGYEQFF; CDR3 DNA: TGCAGCGCCCTGGACAGTGGATATGAGCAGTTCTTC
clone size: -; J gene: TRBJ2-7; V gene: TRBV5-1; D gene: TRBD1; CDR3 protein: CASSWNRDRGNEQYF; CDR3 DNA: TGCGCCAGCAGCTGGAATAGGGACAGGGGGAACGAGCAGTACTTC
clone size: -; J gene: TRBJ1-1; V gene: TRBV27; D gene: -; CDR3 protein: CASSPHVGKQRSGTEAFF; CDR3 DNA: TGTGCCAGCAGTCCTCATGTAGGGAAGCAACGCTCGGGCACTGAAGCTTTCTTT
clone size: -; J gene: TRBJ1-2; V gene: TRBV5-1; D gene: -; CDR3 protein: CASSLAGRSGYTF; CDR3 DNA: TGCGCCAGCAGCCTCGCTGGCCGATCAGGCTACACCTTC
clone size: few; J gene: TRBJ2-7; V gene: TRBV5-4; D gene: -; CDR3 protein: CASTLDSWSHEQYF; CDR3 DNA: TGTGCCAGCACCTTGGACAGTTGGTCCCACGAGCAGTACTTC
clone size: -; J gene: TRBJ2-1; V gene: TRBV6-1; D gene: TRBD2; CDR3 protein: CASKPTSGGGGQFF; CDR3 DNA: TGTGCCAGCAAGCCGACTAGCGGAGGGGGGGGGCAGTTCTTC
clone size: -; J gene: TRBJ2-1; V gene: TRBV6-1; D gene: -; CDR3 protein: CASSELLGNSNEQFF; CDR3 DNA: TGTGCCAGCAGTGAACTACTAGGCAATTCCAATGAGCAGTTCTTC
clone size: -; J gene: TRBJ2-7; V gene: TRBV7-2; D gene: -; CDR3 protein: CASSPGWEQYF; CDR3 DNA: TGTGCCAGCAGCCCTGGGTGGGAGCAGTACTTC
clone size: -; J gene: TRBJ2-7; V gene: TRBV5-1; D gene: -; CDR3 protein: CASSLSGSPSLHEQYF; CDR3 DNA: TGCGCCAGCAGCTTGTCTGGGAGCCCCTCACTCCACGAGCAGTACTTC
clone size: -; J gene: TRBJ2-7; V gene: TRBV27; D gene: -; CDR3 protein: CASSPRRDEQYF; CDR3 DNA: TGTGCCAGCAGTCCCCGACGGGACGAGCAGTACTTC
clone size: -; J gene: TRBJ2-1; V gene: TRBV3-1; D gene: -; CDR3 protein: CASSQDPVLGRYDEQFF; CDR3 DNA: TGTGCCAGCAGCCAAGACCCCGTGCTAGGGAGGTATGATGAGCAGTTCTTC
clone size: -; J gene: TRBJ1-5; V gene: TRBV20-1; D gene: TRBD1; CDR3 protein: CSAKRGQGALPQHF; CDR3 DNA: TGCAGTGCAAAGCGTGGACAGGGAGCGCTGCCCCAGCATTTT
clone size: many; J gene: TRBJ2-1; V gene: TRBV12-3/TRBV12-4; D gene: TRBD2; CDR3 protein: CASKGGRGSYNEQFF; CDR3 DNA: TGTGCCAGCAAGGGTGGGCGGGGGAGCTACAATGAGCAGTTCTTC
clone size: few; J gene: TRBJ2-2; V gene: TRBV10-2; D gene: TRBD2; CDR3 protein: CASSETSREAGELFF; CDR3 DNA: TGCGCCAGCAGTGAGACCTCCCGGGAGGCCGGGGAGCTGTTTTTT
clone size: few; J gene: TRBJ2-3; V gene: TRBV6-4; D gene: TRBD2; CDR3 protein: CASASGSADTQYF; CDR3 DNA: TGTGCCAGCGCTAGCGGGAGCGCAGATACGCAGTATTTT
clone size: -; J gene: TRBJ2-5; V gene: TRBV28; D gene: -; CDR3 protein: CASIEGETQYF; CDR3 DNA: TGTGCCAGCATTGAGGGTGAGACCCAGTACTTC
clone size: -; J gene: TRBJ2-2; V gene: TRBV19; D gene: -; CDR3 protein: CASSMDGFTNTGELFF; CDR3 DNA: TGTGCCAGTAGTATGGATGGATTCACGAACACCGGGGAGCTGTTTTTT
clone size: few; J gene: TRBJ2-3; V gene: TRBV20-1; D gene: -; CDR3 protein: CSASGNRDTQYF; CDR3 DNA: TGCAGTGCTAGCGGTAATAGGGATACGCAGTATTTT
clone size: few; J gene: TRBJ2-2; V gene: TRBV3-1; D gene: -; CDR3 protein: CASSQSNTKTGELFF; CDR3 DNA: TGTGCCAGCAGCCAATCCAATACGAAGACCGGGGAGCTGTTTTTT
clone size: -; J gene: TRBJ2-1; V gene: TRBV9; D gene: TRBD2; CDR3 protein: CASSSSGRDDNEQFF; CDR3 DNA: TGTGCCAGCAGCAGTAGCGGGAGGGACGACAATGAGCAGTTCTTC
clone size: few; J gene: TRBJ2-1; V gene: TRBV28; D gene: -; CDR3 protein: CASSLHSSSYNEQFF; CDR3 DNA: TGTGCCAGCAGTTTACACTCTAGCTCCTACAATGAGCAGTTCTTC
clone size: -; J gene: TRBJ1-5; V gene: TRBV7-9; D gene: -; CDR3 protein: CASSLEGPGPQHF; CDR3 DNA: TGTGCCAGCAGCTTAGAAGGCCCTGGGCCCCAGCATTTT
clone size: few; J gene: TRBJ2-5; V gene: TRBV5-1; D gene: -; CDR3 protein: CASSFQDPRVGETQYF; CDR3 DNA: TGCGCCAGCAGCTTTCAGGATCCCAGGGTGGGAGAGACCCAGTACTTC
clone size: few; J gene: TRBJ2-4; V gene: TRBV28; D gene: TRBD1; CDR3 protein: CASSLRQGGNIQYF; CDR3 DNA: TGTGCCAGCAGCCTTAGACAGGGTGGGAACATTCAGTACTTC
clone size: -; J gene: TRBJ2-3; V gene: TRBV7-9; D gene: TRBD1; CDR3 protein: CASSNRGSTQYF; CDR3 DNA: TGTGCCAGCAGCAACAGGGGAAGTACGCAGTATTTT
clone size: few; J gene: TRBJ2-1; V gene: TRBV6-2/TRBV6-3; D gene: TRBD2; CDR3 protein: CASLTVLAGEGYNEQFF; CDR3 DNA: TGTGCCAGCCTAACCGTCTTAGCGGGAGAGGGGTACAATGAGCAGTTCTTC
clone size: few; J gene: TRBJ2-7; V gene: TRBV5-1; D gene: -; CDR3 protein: CASSLGHRVEQYF; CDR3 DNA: TGCGCCAGCAGCTTGGGCCACCGTGTCGAGCAGTACTTC